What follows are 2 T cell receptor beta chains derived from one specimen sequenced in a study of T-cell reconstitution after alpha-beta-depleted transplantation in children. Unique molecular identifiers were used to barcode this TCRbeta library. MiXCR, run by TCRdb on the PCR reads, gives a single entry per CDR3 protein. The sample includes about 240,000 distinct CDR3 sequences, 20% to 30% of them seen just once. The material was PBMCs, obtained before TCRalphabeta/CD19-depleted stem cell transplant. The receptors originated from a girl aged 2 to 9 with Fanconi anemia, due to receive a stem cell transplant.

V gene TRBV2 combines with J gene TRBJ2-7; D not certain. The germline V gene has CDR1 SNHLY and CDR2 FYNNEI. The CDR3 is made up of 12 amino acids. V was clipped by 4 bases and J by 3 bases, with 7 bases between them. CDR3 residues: CASSARSYEQYF. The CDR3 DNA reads TGTGCCAGCAGTGCTAGAAGCTACGAGCAGTACTTC. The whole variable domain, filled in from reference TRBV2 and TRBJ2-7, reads EPEVTQTPSHQVTQMGQEVILRCVPISNHLYFYWYRQILGQKVEFLVSFYNNEISEKSEIFDDQFSVERPDGSNFTLKIRSTKLEDSAMYFCASSARSYEQYFGPGTRLTVT.

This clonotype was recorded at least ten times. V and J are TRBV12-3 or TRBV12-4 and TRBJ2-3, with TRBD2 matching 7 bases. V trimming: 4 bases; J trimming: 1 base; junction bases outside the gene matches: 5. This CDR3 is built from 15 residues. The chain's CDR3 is CASSSSGMGTDTQYF. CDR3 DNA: TGTGCCAGCAGTTCCAGCGGGATGGGCACAGATACGCAGTATTTT.